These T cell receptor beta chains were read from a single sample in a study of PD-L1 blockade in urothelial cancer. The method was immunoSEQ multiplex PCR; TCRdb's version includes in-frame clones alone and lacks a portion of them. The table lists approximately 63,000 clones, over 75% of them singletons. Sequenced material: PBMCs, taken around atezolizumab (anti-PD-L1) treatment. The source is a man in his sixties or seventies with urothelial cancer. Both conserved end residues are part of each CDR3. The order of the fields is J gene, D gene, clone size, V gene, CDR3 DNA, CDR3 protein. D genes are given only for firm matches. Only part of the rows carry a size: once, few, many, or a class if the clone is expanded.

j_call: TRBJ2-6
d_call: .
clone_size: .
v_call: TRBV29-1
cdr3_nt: TGCAGCGTTAACCCGGGGAGCTCTGGGGCCAACGTCCTGACTTTC
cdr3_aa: CSVNPGSSGANVLTF

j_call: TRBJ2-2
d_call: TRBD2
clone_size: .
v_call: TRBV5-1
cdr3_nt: TGCGCCAGCAGCCCTACTAGCGGGAGGGGAACCGGGGAGCTGTTTTTT
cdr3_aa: CASSPTSGRGTGELFF

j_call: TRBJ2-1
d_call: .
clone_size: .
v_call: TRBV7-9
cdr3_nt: TGTGCCAGCAGTTTTACAGGACAGCGTAATGAGCAGTTCTTC
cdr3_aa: CASSFTGQRNEQFF

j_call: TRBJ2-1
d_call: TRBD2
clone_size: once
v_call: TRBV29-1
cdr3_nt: TGCAGCGTTGAACCCGGGACTAGTGGGGATGAGCAGTTCTTC
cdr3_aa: CSVEPGTSGDEQFF

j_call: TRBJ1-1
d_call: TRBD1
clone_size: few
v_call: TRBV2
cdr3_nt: TGTGCCAGCAGACAGGGGGCTGAAGCTTTCTTT
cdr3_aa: CASRQGAEAFF

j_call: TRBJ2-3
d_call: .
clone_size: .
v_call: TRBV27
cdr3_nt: TGTGCCAGCAATCCAGGGGCGGGAGTGGTCGGGGTGCAGTATTTT
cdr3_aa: CASNPGAGVVGVQYF

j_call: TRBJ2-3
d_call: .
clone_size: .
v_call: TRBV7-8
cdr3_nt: TGTGCCAGCAGCTTAATCAGTGGCACAGATACGCAGTATTTT
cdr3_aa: CASSLISGTDTQYF

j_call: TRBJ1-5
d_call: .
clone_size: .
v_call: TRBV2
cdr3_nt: TGTGCCAGCAGTGATGGGGGGGGTGGCAATCAGCCCCAGCATTTT
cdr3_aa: CASSDGGGGNQPQHF

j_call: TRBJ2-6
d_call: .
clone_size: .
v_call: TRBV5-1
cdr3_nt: TGCGCCAGCAGGAGGACTACTGGGGCCAACGTCCTGACTTTC
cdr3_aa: CASRRTTGANVLTF

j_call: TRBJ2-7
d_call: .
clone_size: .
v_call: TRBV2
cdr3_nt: TGTGCCAGTTACAGGGGGGGAGAGCAGTACTTC
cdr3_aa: CASYRGGEQYF

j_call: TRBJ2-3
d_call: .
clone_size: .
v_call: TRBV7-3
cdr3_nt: TGTGCCAGCAGCTTAGGGCTAGCAACCACAGATACGCAGTATTTT
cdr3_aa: CASSLGLATTDTQYF

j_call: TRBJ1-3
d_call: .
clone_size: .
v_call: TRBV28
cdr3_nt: TGTGCCAGCAGTTTACCCCGTGGAGGGGACACCATATATTTT
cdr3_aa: CASSLPRGGDTIYF

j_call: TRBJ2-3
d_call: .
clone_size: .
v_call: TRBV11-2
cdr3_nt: TGTGCCAGCAGCTCACGGGCAGATACGCAGTATTTT
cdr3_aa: CASSSRADTQYF

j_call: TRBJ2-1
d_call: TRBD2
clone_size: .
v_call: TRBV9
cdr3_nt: TGTGCCAGCAGCGGTCTAGCGGGAGAAATCCGTGGCTCCTACAATGAGCAGTTCTTC
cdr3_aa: CASSGLAGEIRGSYNEQFF

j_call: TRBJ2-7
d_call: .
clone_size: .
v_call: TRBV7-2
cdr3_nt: TGTGCCAGCAGCTCGGGACTCCTGATACCCTACGAGCAGTACTTC
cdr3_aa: CASSSGLLIPYEQYF

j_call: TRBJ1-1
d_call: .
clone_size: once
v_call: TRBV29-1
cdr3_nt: TGCAGCGTTGAAGAGGTCCCGGGCACTGAAGCTTTCTTT
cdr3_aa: CSVEEVPGTEAFF

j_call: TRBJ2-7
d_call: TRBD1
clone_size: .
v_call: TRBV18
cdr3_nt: TGTGCCAGCTCACCAGGGACAGGAAGAAACTCCTACGAGCAGTACTTC
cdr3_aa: CASSPGTGRNSYEQYF

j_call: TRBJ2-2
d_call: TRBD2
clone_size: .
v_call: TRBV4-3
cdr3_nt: TGCGCCAGCAGCCCCCAGGAGGGTGGGGGGGACACCGGGGAGCTGTTTTTT
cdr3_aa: CASSPQEGGGDTGELFF

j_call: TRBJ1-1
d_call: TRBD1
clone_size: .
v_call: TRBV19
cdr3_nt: TGTGCCAGTAGTATGGGAGCCCGGACAGGGAGAACTGAAGCTTTCTTT
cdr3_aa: CASSMGARTGRTEAFF

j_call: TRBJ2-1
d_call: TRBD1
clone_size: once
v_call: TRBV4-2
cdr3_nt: TGTGCCAGCAGCCAACGGACAGGGGGCGGTGAAAATGAGCAGTTCTTC
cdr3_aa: CASSQRTGGGENEQFF

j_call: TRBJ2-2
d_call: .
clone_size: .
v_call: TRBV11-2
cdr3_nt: TGTGCCAGCAGCCGGCGGGGGAACACCGGGGAGCTGTTTTTT
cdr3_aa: CASSRRGNTGELFF

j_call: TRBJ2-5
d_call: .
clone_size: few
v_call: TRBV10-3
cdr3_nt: TGTGCCATCAGTGACTCGAAGGCGGGGTTCCAAGAGACCCAGTACTTC
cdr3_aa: CAISDSKAGFQETQYF

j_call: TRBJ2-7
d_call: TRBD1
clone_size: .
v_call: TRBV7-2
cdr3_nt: TGTGCCAGCAGCCCGCAGGCCGGGACAGGGAACCACGAGCAGTACTTC
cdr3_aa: CASSPQAGTGNHEQYF

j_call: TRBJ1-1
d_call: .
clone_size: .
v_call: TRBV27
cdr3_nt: TGTGCCAGCAGCCTGACATTTTACACTGAAGCTTTCTTT
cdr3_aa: CASSLTFYTEAFF

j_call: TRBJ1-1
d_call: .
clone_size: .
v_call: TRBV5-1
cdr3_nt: TGCGCCAGCAGCCCTACTGTAACTAACACTGAAGCTTTCTTT
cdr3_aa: CASSPTVTNTEAFF

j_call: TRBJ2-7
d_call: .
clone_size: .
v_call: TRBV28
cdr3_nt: TGTGCCAGCAGTACAATATCGGGTGACTCCTACGAGCAGTACTTC
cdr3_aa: CASSTISGDSYEQYF

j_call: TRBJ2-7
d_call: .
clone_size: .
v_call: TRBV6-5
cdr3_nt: TGTGCCAGCAGTCAAAGGGGCAGCTACGAGCAGTACTTC
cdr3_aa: CASSQRGSYEQYF

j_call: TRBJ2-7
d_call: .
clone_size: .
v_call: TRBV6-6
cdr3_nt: TGTGCCAGCACCCTCTCGAGGTATACCTACGAGCAGTACTTC
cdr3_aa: CASTLSRYTYEQYF

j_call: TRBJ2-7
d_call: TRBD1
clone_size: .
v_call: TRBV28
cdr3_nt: TGTGCCAGCAGGGGACAGGAAAAGGGACACGAGCAGTACTTC
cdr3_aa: CASRGQEKGHEQYF

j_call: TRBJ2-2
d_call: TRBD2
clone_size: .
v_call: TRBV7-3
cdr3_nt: TGTGCCAGCAGCTTAAGTTTCCGCGGGAGCGCCGGGGAGCTGTTTTTT
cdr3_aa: CASSLSFRGSAGELFF

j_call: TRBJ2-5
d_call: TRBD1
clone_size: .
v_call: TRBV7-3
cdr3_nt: TGTGCCAGCAGCTTAATGGGACAGGGATTGGAAGAGACCCAGTACTTC
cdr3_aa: CASSLMGQGLEETQYF

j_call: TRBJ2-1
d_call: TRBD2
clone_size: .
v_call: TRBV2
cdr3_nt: TGTGCCAGCAGGGTGACTAGCGGGTACAATGAGCAGTTCTTC
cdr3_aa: CASRVTSGYNEQFF

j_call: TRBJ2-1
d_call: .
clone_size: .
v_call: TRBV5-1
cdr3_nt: TGCGCCAGCAGCTCCGGGGTGGACAATGAGCAGTTCTTC
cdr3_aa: CASSSGVDNEQFF

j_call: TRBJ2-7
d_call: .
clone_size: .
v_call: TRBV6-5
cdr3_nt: TGTGCCAGCAGTAAGGGACTGGTTGACTACGAGCAGTACTTC
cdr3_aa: CASSKGLVDYEQYF

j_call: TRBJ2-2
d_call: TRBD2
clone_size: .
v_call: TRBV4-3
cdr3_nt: TGCGCCAGCAGCCAAGATTGGCTAGCGGGAGGGCCGACGGAGCTGTTTTTT
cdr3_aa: CASSQDWLAGGPTELFF

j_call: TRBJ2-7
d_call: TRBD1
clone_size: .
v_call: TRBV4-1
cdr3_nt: TGCGCCAGCAGCACCCGGACAGGGAATAACGAGCAGTACTTC
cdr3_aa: CASSTRTGNNEQYF

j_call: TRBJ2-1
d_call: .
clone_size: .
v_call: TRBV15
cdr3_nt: TGTGCCACCAGCAGAGGACAGGCTAATTGGGATGAGCAGTTCTTC
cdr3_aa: CATSRGQANWDEQFF

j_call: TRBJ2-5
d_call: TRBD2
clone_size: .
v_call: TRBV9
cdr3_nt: TGTGCCAGCAGCCCGTCGTTTGGGACTAGCGGGGGAGGGGAAGAGACCCAGTACTTC
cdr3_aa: CASSPSFGTSGGGEETQYF

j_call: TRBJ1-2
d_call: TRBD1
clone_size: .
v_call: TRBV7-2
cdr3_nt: TGTGCCAGCAGCTCGACCCGGGACAGTTTTGGAGGCTACACCTTC
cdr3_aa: CASSSTRDSFGGYTF

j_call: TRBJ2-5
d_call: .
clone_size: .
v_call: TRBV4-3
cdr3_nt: TGCGCCAGCAGCCAAGAGCTAGAAGAGACCCAGTACTTC
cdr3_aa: CASSQELEETQYF

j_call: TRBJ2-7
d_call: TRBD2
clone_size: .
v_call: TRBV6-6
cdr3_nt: TGTGCCAGCAGTAGGTGGACTAGCGGGAGCGACGAGCAGTACTTC
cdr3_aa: CASSRWTSGSDEQYF

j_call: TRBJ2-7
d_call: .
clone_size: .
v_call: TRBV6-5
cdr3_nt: TGTGCCAGCAGTTACTCGGGGGGAAGGGGCTACGAGCAGTACTTC
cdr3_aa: CASSYSGGRGYEQYF

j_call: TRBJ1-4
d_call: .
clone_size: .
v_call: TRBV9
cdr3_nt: TGTGCCAGCAGCGTAGCGGGGATAGGTGAAAAACTGTTTTTT
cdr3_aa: CASSVAGIGEKLFF

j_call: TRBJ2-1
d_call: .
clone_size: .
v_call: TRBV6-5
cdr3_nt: TGTGCCAGCACCCCGAGCGATGATATTTACAATGAGCAGTTCTTC
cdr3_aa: CASTPSDDIYNEQFF

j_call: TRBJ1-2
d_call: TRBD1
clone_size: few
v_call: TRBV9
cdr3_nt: TGTGCCAGCAGCGTCGGTGGAGGGGGCGCTAACTATGGCTACACCTTC
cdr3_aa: CASSVGGGGANYGYTF

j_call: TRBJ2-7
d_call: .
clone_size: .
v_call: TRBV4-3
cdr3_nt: TGCGCCAGCAGCCAAGTCACAGGGATCGCCGAGCAGTACTTC
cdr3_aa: CASSQVTGIAEQYF

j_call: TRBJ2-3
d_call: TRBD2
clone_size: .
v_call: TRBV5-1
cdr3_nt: TGCGCCAGCAGCAGGACTAGCGGGAGAGCCGATACGCAGTATTTT
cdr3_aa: CASSRTSGRADTQYF

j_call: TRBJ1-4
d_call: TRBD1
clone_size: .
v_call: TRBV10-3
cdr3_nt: TGTGCCATCAACGAGGGGGCAGGAGAAAAACTGTTTTTT
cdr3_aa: CAINEGAGEKLFF